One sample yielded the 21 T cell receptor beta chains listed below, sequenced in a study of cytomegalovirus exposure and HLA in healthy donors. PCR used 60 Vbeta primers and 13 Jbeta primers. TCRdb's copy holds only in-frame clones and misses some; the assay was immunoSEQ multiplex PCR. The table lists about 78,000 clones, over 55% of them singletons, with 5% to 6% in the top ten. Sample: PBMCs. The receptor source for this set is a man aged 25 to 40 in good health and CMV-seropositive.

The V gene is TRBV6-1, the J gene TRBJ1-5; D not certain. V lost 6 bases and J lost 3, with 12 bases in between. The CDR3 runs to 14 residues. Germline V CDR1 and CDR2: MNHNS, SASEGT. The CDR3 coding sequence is TGTGCCAGCAGCGTCAGTTATAACAATCAGCCCCAGCATTTT. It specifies CASSVSYNNQPQHF.

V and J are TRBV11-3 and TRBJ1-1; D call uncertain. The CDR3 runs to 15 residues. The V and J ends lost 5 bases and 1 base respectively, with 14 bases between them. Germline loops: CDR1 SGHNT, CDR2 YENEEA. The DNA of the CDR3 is TGTGCCAGCAGCCGCGGTAACAACCGGAACACTGAAGCTTTCTTT. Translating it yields CASSRGNNRNTEAFF. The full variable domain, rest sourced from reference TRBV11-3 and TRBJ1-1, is EAGVVQSPRYKIIEKKQPVAFWCNPISGHNTLYWYLQNLGQGPELLIRYENEEAVDDSQLPKDRFSAERLKGVDSTLKIQPAELGDSAVYLCASSRGNNRNTEAFFGQGTRLTVV.

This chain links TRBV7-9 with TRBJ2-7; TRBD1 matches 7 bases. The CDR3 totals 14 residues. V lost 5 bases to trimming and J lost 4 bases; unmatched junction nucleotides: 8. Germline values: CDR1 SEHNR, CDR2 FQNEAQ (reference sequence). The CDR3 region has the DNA TGTGCCAGCAGCCACGACAGGGAAGTGTACGAGCAGTACTTC. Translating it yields CASSHDREVYEQYF.

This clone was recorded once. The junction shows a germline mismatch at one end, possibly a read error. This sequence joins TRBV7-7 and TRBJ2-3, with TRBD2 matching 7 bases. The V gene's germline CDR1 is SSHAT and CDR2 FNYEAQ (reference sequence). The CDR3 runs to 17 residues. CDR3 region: CASSLGGSWAGADTQYF. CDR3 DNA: TGTGCTAGCAGCTTAGGTGGCTCCTGGGCGGGGGCAGATACGCAGTATTTT.

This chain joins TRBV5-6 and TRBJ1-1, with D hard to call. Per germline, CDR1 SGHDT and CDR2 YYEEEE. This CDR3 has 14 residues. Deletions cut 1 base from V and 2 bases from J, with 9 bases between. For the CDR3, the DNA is TGTGCCAGCAGCTTGTTGCAACTCAACACTGAAGCTTTCTTT. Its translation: CASSLLQLNTEAFF.

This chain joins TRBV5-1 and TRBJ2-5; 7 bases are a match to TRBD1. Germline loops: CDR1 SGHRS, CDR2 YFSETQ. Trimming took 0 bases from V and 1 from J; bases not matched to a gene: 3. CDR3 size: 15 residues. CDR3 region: CASSLAGDSQETQYF. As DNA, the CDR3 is TGCGCCAGCAGCTTGGCCGGGGACAGCCAAGAGACCCAGTACTTC.

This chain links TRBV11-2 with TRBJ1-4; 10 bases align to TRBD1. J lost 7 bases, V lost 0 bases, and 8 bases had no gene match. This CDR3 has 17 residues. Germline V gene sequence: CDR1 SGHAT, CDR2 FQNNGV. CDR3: CASSLEGTGTGVEKLFF. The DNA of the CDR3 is TGTGCCAGCAGCTTAGAGGGAACCGGGACAGGGGTTGAAAAACTGTTTTTT.

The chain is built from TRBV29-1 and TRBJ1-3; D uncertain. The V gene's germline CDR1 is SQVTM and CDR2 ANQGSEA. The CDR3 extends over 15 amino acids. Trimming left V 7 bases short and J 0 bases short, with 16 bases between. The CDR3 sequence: CSASPETVSGNTIYF. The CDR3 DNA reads TGCAGCGCTTCTCCGGAAACAGTCTCTGGAAACACCATATATTTT.

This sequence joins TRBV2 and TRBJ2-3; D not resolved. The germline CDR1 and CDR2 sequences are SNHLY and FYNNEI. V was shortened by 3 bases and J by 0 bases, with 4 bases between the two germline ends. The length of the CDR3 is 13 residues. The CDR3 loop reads CASSEESTDTQYF. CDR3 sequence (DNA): TGTGCCAGCAGTGAGGAGAGCACAGATACGCAGTATTTT.

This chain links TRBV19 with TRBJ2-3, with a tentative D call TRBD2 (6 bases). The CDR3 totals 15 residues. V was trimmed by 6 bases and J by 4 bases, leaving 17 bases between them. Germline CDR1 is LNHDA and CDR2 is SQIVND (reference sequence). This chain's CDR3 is CASRRPGEVADTQYF. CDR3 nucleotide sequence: TGTGCCAGTAGGCGACCGGGAGAGGTCGCAGATACGCAGTATTTT.

The CDR3 DNA sequence: TGTGCCAGCAGTGTGCAGGGAATGGCCAACGTCCTGACTTTC. Amino acids: CASSVQGMANVLTF. This rearrangement joins TRBV2 to TRBJ2-6; TRBD1 is a possible D gene (5 bases). The V gene's germline CDR1 is SNHLY and CDR2 FYNNEI. The CDR3 has 14 residues. V was clipped by 4 bases and J by 6 bases, with 10 bases between them. The full variable domain, its missing parts supplied by reference TRBV2 and TRBJ2-6, is EPEVTQTPSHQVTQMGQEVILRCVPISNHLYFYWYRQILGQKVEFLVSFYNNEISEKSEIFDDQFSVERPDGSNFTLKIRSTKLEDSAMYFCASSVQGMANVLTFGAGSRLTVL.

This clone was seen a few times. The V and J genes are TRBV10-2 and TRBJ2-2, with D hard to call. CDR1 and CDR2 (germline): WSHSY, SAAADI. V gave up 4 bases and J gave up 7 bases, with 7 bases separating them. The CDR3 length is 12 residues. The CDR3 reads CASSVVFGELFF. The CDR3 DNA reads TGCGCCAGCAGTGTTGTCTTCGGGGAGCTGTTTTTT.

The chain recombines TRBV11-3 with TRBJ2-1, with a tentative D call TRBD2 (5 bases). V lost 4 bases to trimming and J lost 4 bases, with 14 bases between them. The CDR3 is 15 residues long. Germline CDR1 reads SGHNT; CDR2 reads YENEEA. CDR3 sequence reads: CASSSQRGGYNEQFF. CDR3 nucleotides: TGTGCCAGCAGCTCCCAGAGAGGAGGATACAATGAGCAGTTCTTC.

The CDR3 loop is CASLAGEGETQYF. DNA of the CDR3: TGTGCCTCCTTAGCGGGAGAAGGGGAGACCCAGTACTTC. This sequence joins TRBV25-1 and TRBJ2-5; 9 bases are a match to TRBD2. V dropped 11 bases and J dropped 5; count of bases not matched to a gene: 9. There are 13 residues in the CDR3. CDR1 is MGHDK, CDR2 SYGVNS, per germline. Using reference TRBV25-1 and TRBJ2-5 for the parts outside the CDR3, the full variable domain is EADIYQTPRYLVIGTGKKITLECSQTMGHDKMYWYQQDPGMELHLIHYSYGVNSTEKGDLSSESTVSRIRTEHFPLTLESARPSHTSQYLCASLAGEGETQYFGPGTRLLVL.

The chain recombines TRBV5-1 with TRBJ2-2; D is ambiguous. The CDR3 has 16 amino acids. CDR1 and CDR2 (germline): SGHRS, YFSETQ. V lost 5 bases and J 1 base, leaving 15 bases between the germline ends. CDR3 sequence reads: CASSQTNIENTGELFF. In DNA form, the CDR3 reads TGCGCCAGCAGTCAGACAAACATAGAGAACACCGGGGAGCTGTTTTTT.

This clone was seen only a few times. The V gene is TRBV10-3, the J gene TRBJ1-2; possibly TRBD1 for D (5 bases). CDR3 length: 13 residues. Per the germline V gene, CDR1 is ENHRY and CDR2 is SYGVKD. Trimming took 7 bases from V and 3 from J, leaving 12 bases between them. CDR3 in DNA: TGTGCCATCAAGATTGACAGAGACTATGGCTACACCTTC. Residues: CAIKIDRDYGYTF.

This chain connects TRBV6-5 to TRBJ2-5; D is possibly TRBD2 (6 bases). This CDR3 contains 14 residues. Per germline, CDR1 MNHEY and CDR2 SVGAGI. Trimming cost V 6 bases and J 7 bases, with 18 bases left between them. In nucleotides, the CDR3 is TGTGCCAGCAGCCGAATGTGGGGGGTGGGGACCCAGTACTTC. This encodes CASSRMWGVGTQYF.

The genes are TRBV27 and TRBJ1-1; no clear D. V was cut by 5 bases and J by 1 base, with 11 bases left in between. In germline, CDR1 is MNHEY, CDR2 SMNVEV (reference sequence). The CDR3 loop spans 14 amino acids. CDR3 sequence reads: CASSPRRWNTEAFF. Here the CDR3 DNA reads TGTGCCAGCAGTCCCCGGAGATGGAACACTGAAGCTTTCTTT.

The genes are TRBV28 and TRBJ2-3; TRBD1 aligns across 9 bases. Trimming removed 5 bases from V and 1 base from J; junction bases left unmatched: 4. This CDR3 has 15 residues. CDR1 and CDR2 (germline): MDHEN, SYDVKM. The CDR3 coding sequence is TGTGCCAGCAGTCCGGGACAGGGCGGCACAGATACGCAGTATTTT. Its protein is CASSPGQGGTDTQYF.

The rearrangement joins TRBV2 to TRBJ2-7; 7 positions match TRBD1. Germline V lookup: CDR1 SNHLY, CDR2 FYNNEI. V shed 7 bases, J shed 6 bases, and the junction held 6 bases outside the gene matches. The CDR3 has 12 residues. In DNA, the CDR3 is TGTGCCAGCACCCCGACAGGGACCGAGCAGTACTTC. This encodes CASTPTGTEQYF.

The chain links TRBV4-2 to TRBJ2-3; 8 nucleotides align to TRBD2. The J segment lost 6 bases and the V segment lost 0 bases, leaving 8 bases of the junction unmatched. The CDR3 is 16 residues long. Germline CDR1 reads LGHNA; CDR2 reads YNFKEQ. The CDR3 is CASSQDPAGEVDTQYF. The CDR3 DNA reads TGTGCCAGCAGCCAAGATCCAGCGGGAGAGGTGGATACGCAGTATTTT.